These 3 T cell receptor beta chains came from one sample sequenced in a study of cytomegalovirus exposure and HLA in healthy donors. TCRdb's copy holds only in-frame clones and misses some; the assay was immunoSEQ multiplex PCR. Among 260,000 or so clones listed, around 87% were seen once. Sequencing was performed on PBMCs. The origin of the receptors is a woman in her late teens or twenties in good health and CMV-seronegative.

The chain has TRBV28 and TRBJ1-2; no firm D call. The germline V and J ends were trimmed by 2 bases and 2 bases, with 6 bases remaining between them. The CDR3 loop spans 13 amino acids. Germline loops: CDR1 MDHEN, CDR2 SYDVKM. The DNA for the CDR3 is TGTGCCAGCAGTTTACAGGAAAACTATGGCTACACCTTC. This gives the protein CASSLQENYGYTF.

J is TRBJ2-7 and V is TRBV5-6; possibly TRBD1 for D (5 bases). The CDR3 contains 16 residues. With 3 bases removed from V and 5 bases from J, the gap between germline ends came to 21 bases. CDR1 is SGHDT, CDR2 YYEEEE, per germline. CDR3 DNA sequence: TGTGCCAGCAGCTCGCCCTGGACCCAAACAGGCCACGAGCAGTACTTC. Translated: CASSSPWTQTGHEQYF.

V is TRBV9 and J is TRBJ2-7; 12 nucleotides agree with TRBD2. The CDR3 has 22 amino acids. Germline V gene data show CDR1 as SGDLS and CDR2 as YYNGEE. Trimming took 0 bases from V and 6 from J; bases not matched to a gene: 25. CDR3 DNA: TGTGCCAGCAGCGTAGATAGGACGCAGTGGGGGCGACTAGCGGGAGTTAGCGGCGAGCAGTACTTC. Its protein is CASSVDRTQWGRLAGVSGEQYF.